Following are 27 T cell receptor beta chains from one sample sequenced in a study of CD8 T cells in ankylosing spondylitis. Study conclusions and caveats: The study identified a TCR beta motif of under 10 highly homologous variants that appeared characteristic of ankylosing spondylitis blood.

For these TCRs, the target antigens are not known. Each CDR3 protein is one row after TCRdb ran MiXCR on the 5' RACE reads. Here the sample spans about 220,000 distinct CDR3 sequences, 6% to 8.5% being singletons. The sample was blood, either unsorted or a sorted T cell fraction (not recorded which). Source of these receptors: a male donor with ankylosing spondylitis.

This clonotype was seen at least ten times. Written as DNA, the CDR3 is TGCGCCAGCAGCACCCCCGGGACAGGGGCCGGGCAGTACTTC. Translated, it gives CASSTPGTGAGQYF. The chain recombines TRBV4-1 with TRBJ2-7, with 10 bases fitting TRBD1. The CDR3 has 14 residues. The V and J ends lost 5 bases and 9 bases, in that order; junction bases with no gene match: 10. Germline CDR1 and CDR2: MGHRA and YSYEKL.

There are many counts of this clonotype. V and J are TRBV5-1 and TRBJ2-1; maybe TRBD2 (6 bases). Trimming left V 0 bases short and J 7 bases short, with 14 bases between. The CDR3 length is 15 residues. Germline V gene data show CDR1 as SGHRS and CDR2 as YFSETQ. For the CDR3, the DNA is TGCGCCAGCAGCTTGGCGGGGGATTGGGGTAATGAGCAGTTCTTC. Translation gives CASSLAGDWGNEQFF.

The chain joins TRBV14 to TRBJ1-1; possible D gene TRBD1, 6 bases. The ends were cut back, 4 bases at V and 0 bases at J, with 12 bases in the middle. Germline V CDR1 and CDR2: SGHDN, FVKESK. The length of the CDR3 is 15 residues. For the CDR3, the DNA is TGTGCCAGCAGCCGGGGACACCTCATGAACACTGAAGCTTTCTTT. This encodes CASSRGHLMNTEAFF.

The CDR3 bases are TGTGCCAGCAGTTACGGGGGGGACAATGAGCAGTTCTTC. It specifies CASSYGGDNEQFF. The chain links TRBV6-2 or TRBV6-3 to TRBJ2-1; 7 nucleotides match TRBD2. The CDR3 consists of 13 residues. Trimming took 2 bases from V and 5 from J; bases not matched to a gene: 0. Germline assignment: CDR1 MNHEY and CDR2 SVGEGT.

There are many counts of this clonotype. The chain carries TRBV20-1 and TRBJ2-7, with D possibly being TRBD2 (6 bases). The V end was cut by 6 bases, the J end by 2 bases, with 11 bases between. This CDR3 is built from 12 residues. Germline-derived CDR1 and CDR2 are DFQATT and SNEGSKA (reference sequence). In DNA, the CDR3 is TGCAGTGCCTCCCGGGGGACCTACGAGCAGTACTTC. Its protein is CSASRGTYEQYF.

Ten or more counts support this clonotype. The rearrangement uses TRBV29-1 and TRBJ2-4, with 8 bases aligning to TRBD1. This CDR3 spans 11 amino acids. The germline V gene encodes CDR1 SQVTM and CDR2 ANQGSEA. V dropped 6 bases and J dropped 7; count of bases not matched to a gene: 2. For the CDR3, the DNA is TGCAGCGTCCGGACAGGGAACATTCAGTACTTC. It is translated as CSVRTGNIQYF.

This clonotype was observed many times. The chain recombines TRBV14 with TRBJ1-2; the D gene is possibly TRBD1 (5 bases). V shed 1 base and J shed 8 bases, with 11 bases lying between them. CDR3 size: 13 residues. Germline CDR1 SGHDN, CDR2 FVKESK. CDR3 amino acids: CASSQGPRTGYTF. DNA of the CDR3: TGTGCCAGCAGCCAAGGCCCGCGGACAGGCTACACCTTC.

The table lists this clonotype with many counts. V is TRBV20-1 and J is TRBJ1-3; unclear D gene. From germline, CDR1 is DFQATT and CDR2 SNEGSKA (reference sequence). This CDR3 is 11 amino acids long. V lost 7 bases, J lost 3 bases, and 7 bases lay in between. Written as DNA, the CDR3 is TGCAGTGGAAGGGTTGGAAACACCATATATTTT. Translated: CSGRVGNTIYF.

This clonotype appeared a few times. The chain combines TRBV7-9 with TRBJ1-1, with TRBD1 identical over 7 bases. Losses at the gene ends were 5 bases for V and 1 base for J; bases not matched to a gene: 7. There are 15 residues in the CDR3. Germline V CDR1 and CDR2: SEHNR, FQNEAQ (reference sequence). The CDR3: CASSVTGQKNTEAFF. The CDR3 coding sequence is TGTGCCAGCAGCGTAACGGGACAGAAGAACACTGAAGCTTTCTTT.

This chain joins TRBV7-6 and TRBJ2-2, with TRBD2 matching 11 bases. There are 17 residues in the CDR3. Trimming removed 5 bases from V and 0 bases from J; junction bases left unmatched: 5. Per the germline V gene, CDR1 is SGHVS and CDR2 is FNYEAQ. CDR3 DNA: TGTGCCAGCAGCGTACAACTAGCGGGAGCGAACACCGGGGAGCTGTTTTTT. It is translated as CASSVQLAGANTGELFF.

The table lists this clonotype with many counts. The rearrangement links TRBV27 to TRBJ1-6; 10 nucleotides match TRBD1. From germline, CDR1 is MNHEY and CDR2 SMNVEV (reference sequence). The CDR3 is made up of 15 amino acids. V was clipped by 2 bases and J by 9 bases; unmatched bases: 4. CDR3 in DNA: TGTGCCAGCAGTTTAGCCGGGACAGGGGTTTCACCCCTCCACTTT. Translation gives CASSLAGTGVSPLHF.

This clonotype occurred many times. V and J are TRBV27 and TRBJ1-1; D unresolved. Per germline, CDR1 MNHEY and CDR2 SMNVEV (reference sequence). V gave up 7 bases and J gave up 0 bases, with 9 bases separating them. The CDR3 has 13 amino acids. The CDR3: CASNDGLNTEAFF. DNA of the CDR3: TGTGCCAGCAACGACGGGCTGAACACTGAAGCTTTCTTT.

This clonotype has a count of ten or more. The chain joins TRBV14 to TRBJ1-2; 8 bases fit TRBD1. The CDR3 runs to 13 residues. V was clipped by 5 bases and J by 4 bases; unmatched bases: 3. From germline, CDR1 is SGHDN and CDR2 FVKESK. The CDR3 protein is CASSMTGVYGYTF. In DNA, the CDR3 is TGTGCCAGCAGCATGACAGGGGTCTATGGCTACACCTTC.

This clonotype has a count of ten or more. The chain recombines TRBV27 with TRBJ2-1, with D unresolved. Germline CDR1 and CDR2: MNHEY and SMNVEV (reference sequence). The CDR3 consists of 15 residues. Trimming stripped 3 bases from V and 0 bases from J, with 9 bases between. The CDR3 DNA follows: TGTGCCAGCAGTTTCTTCCTAAGCTCCTACAATGAGCAGTTCTTC. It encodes CASSFFLSSYNEQFF.

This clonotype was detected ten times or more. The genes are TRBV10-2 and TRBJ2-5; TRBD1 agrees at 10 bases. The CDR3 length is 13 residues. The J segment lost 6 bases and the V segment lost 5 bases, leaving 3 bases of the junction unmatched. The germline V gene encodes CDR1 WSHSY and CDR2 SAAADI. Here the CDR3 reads CASSWDRGKTQYF. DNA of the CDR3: TGCGCCAGCAGTTGGGACAGGGGAAAGACCCAGTACTTC.

The CDR3 loop is CASSYSLGRSTDTQYF. The CDR3 DNA follows: TGTGCCAGCAGTTACTCCCTCGGACGGTCCACAGATACGCAGTATTTT. This chain uses TRBV6-5 with TRBJ2-3, with D unclear. CDR3 length equals 16 residues. The V end lost 0 bases, the J end lost 2 bases, and 12 bases lay between the germline ends. Germline CDR1 reads MNHEY; CDR2 reads SVGAGI.

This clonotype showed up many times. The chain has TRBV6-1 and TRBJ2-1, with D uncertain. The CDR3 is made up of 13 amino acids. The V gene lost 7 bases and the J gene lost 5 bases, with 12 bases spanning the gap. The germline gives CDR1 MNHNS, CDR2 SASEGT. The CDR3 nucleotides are TGTGCCAGCACTCTAACCGGTAACAATGAGCAGTTCTTC. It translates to CASTLTGNNEQFF.

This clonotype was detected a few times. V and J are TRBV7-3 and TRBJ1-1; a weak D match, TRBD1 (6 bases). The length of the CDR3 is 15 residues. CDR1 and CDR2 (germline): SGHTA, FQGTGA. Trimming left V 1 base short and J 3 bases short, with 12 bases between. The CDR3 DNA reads TGTGCCAGCAGCTTAATGGGGGCTGATGACACTGAAGCTTTCTTT. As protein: CASSLMGADDTEAFF. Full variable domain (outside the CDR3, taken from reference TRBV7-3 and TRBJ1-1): GAGVSQTPSNKVTEKGKYVELRCDPISGHTALYWYRQSLGQGPEFLIYFQGTGAADDSGLPNDRFFAVRPEGSVSTLKIQRTERGDSAVYLCASSLMGADDTEAFFGQGTRLTVV.

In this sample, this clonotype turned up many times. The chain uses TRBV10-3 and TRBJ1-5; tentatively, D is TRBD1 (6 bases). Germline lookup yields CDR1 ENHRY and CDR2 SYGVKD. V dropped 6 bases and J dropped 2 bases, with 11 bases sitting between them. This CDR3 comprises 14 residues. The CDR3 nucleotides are TGTGCCATCAGAGGGGGTTTTGGCAATCAGCCCCAGCATTTT. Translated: CAIRGGFGNQPQHF.

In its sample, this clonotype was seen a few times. The CDR3 loop reads CASSTPRQNLEQFF. The CDR3 DNA follows: TGTGCCAGCAGCACGCCCCGACAGAACCTCGAGCAGTTCTTC. The rearrangement links TRBV7-9 to TRBJ2-1, with D possibly being TRBD1 (5 bases). The V and J ends lost 5 bases and 10 bases respectively, with 18 bases between them. This CDR3 region has 14 residues. Germline assignment: CDR1 SEHNR and CDR2 FQNEAQ (reference sequence).

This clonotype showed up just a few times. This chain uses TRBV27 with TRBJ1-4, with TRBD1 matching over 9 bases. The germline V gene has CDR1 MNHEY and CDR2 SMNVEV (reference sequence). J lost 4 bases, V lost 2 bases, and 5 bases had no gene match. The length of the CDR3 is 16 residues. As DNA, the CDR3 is TGTGCCAGCAGTTTACCCGGACAGGGGATTAATGAAAAACTGTTTTTT. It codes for CASSLPGQGINEKLFF. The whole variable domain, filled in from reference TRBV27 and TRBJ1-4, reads EAQVTQNPRYLITVTGKKLTVTCSQNMNHEYMSWYRQDPGLGLRQIYYSMNVEVTDKGDVPEGYKVSRKEKRNFPLILESPSPNQTSLYFCASSLPGQGINEKLFFGSGTQLSVL.

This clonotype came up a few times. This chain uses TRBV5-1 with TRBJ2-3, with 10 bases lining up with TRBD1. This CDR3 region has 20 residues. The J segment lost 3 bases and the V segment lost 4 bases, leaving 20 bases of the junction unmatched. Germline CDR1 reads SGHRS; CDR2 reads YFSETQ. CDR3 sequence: CASSNPSRPLGTGVTDTQYF. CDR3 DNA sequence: TGCGCCAGCAGCAATCCGAGCCGTCCCTTAGGGACAGGGGTGACAGATACGCAGTATTTT. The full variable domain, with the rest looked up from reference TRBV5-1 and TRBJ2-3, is KAGVTQTPRYLIKTRGQQVTLSCSPISGHRSVSWYQQTPGQGLQFLFEYFSETQRNKGNFPGRFSGRQFSNSRSEMNVSTLELGDSALYLCASSNPSRPLGTGVTDTQYFGPGTRLTVL.

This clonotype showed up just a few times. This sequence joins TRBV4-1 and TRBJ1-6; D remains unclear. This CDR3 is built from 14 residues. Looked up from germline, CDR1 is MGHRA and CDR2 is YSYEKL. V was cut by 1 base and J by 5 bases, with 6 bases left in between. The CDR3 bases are TGCGCCAGCAGCCAAGTTGGGGATAATTCACCCCTCCACTTT. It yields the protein CASSQVGDNSPLHF.

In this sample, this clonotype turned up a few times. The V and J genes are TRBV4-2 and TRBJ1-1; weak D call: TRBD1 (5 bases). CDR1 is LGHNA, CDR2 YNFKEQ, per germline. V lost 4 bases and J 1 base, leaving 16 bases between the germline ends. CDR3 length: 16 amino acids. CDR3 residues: CASSRLAGQRNTEAFF. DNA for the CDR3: TGTGCCAGCAGCCGTCTGGCAGGACAAAGGAACACTGAAGCTTTCTTT.

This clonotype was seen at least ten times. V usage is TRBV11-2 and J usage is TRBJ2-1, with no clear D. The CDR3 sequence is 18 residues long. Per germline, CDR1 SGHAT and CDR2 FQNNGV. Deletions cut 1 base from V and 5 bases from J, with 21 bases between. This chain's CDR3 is CASSLVPLRGERNNEQFF. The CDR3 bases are TGTGCCAGCAGCTTAGTCCCGCTTCGAGGAGAAAGGAACAATGAGCAGTTCTTC. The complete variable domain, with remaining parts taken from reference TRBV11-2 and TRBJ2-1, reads EAGVAQSPRYKIIEKRQSVAFWCNPISGHATLYWYQQILGQGPKLLIQFQNNGVVDDSQLPKDRFSAERLKGVDSTLKIQPAKLEDSAVYLCASSLVPLRGERNNEQFFGPGTRLTVL.

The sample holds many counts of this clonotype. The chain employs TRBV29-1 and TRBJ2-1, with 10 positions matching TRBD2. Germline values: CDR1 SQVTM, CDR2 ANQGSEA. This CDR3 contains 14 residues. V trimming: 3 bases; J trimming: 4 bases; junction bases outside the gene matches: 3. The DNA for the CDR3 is TGCAGCGTTGACGGACTAGCGGTATACAATGAGCAGTTCTTC. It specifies CSVDGLAVYNEQFF.

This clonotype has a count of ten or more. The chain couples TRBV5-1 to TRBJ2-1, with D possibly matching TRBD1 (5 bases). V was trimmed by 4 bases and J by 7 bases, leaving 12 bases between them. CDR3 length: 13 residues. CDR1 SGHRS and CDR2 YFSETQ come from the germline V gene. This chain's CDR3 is CASSDRDRNEQFF. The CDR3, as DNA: TGCGCCAGCAGCGACCGAGACAGAAATGAGCAGTTCTTC.